A single sample gave rise to the 17 T cell receptor beta chains below, sequenced in a study of blood T cell repertoires in COVID-19. Clones were sequenced by immunoSEQ multiplex PCR, and TCRdb holds only the in-frame ones, with some missing. The table has roughly 250,000 clones, approximately 90% seen once. Input material: PBMCs or T cells enriched from blood (not recorded which). These receptors were taken from a middle-aged woman with acute COVID-19.

For the CDR3, the DNA is TGTGCCAGCAGCCGGGACAGAGTCACAGATACGCAGTATTTT. It specifies CASSRDRVTDTQYF. V and J are TRBV7-2 and TRBJ2-3, with TRBD1 matching 7 bases. Germline CDR1 is SGHTA and CDR2 is FQGNSA. The CDR3 loop spans 14 amino acids. J gave up 2 bases and V 5 bases, and 4 bases lay outside the gene matches.

The V call is TRBV28, the J call TRBJ2-7; 7 bases line up with TRBD1. The J segment lost 1 base and the V segment lost 4 bases, leaving 7 bases of the junction unmatched. CDR3 length: 15 amino acids. Germline CDR1 MDHEN, CDR2 SYDVKM. The CDR3 nucleotides read TGTGCCAGCAGTTCTCCCGGGACAGTTTCCTACGAGCAGTACTTC. Translated: CASSSPGTVSYEQYF.

This chain links TRBV3-1 (or the pseudogene TRBV3-2) with TRBJ2-1; 9 bases map to TRBD2. Looked up from germline, CDR1 is LGHDT and CDR2 is YNNKEL (reference sequence). This CDR3 region has 18 residues. The ends lost 6 bases at V and 1 base at J; junction bases unmatched: 13. The CDR3 DNA reads TGTGCCAGCAGTAAGCGCCTCCTAGCGGGAAGTTCCTACAATGAGCAGTTCTTC. As protein: CASSKRLLAGSSYNEQFF.

This sequence joins TRBV21-1 and TRBJ1-2; no check of the table's D call, TRBD1, against the DNA was made. TRBV21-1 counts as a pseudogene. The CDR3 contains 18 residues. The CDR3 reads CASSNWCLKAGISFGYTF. The DNA of the CDR3 is TGTGCCAGCAGCAATTGGTGTTTAAAGGCAGGGATAAGTTTTGGCTACACCTTC.

The gene calls are TRBV19 and TRBJ2-1, with no clear D. CDR3 length: 12 residues. V was pared by 3 bases and J by 5 bases, with 5 bases between. From germline, CDR1 is LNHDA and CDR2 SQIVND (reference sequence). The CDR3 is CASSIVDNEQFF. DNA for the CDR3: TGTGCCAGTAGTATCGTCGACAATGAGCAGTTCTTC.

The chain has TRBV7-6 and TRBJ2-2, with 8 nucleotides matching TRBD2. Germline V CDR1 and CDR2: SGHVS, FNYEAQ. This CDR3 spans 17 amino acids. J was trimmed by 2 bases and V by 1 base; bases with no gene match: 6. The CDR3: CASSLVAGGFNTGELFF. The CDR3 DNA is TGTGCCAGCAGCTTAGTTGCGGGGGGATTTAACACCGGGGAGCTGTTTTTT.

This chain uses TRBV12-3 or TRBV12-4 with TRBJ2-7; no firm D call. The CDR3 has 13 residues. Trimming removed 5 bases at V and 0 bases at J, with 8 bases between. CDR3 DNA sequence: TGTGCCAGCAGTCGCGCGCACTCCTACGAGCAGTACTTC. This gives the protein CASSRAHSYEQYF.

Details on this clone: In the same sample, other DNA sequences code for this CDR3. The V and J genes are TRBV28 and TRBJ1-2; D gene uncertain. The CDR3 runs to 13 residues. Germline V gene sequence: CDR1 MDHEN, CDR2 SYDVKM. Trimming removed 3 bases at V and 2 bases at J, with 7 bases between. The DNA of the CDR3 is TGTGCCAGCAGTTTCCGGGGAAACTATGGCTACACCTTC. Its translation: CASSFRGNYGYTF.

This clone was counted a single time. The V gene is TRBV5-6, the J gene TRBJ1-4; TRBD1 aligns across 7 bases. The junction had 6 bases not matched to a gene; V was cut back by 4 bases and J by 9 bases. CDR1 and CDR2 (germline): SGHDT, YYEEEE. The CDR3 consists of 13 residues. The CDR3 is CASSLRQGQKLFF. The DNA for the CDR3 is TGTGCCAGCAGCCTGAGACAGGGACAAAAACTGTTTTTT.

V gene TRBV7-9 combines with J gene TRBJ2-1; D is perhaps TRBD1 (6 bases). V gave up 8 bases and J gave up 6 bases, with 14 bases separating them. The CDR3 is 13 residues long. Germline V gives CDR1 SEHNR, CDR2 FQNEAQ (reference sequence). The CDR3 sequence: CASSPTGPNEQFF. As DNA, the CDR3 is TGTGCCAGCTCCCCAACAGGGCCCAATGAGCAGTTCTTC. Full variable domain (rest looked up from reference TRBV7-9 and TRBJ2-1): DTGVSQNPRHKITKRGQNVTFRCDPISEHNRLYWYRQTLGQGPEFLTYFQNEAQLEKSRLLSDRFSAERPKGSFSTLEIQRTEQGDSAMYLCASSPTGPNEQFFGPGTRLTVL.

The CDR3 loop reads CSASLAGGITDTQYF. In DNA form, the CDR3 reads TGCAGTGCCAGTCTAGCGGGAGGGATCACAGATACGCAGTATTTT. This chain joins TRBV20-1 and TRBJ2-3, with 12 bases identical to TRBD2. This CDR3 is built from 15 residues. CDR1 DFQATT and CDR2 SNEGSKA come from the germline V gene (reference sequence). Trimming at V came to 6 bases and at J to 2 bases, leaving 6 bases not matched to a gene.

The CDR3 region is CASSQDPTRTGGGYTF. For the CDR3, the DNA is TGTGCCAGCAGCCAAGATCCGACTCGGACAGGGGGTGGCTACACCTTC. The rearrangement links TRBV4-2 to TRBJ1-2, with 10 bases lining up with TRBD1. Germline trimming cut 0 bases from V and 7 bases from J; bases unmatched to any gene: 8. The CDR3 is made up of 16 amino acids. Germline-derived CDR1 and CDR2 are LGHNA and YNFKEQ.

This sequence joins TRBV28 and TRBJ1-5, with unresolved D. The germline CDR1 and CDR2 sequences are MDHEN and SYDVKM. Trimming pared 5 bases from V and 7 bases from J, leaving 9 bases between. There are 12 residues in the CDR3. The CDR3 nucleotides are TGTGCCAGCAGTAGCGGCCGGCAGCCCCAGCATTTT. This codes for CASSSGRQPQHF.

J is TRBJ1-6 and V is TRBV11-2; D unresolved. The CDR3 has 14 amino acids. CDR1 SGHAT and CDR2 FQNNGV come from the germline V gene. The V end was cut by 6 bases, the J end by 6 bases, with 12 bases between. The CDR3 sequence: CASSTTGGNSPLHF. In DNA, the CDR3 is TGTGCCAGCAGTACGACGGGTGGTAATTCACCCCTCCACTTT.

The V call is TRBV28, the J call TRBJ2-7, with D unresolved. The CDR3 length is 12 residues. Per the germline V gene, CDR1 is MDHEN and CDR2 is SYDVKM. Trimming took 3 bases from V and 3 from J, leaving 6 bases between them. The CDR3 sequence: CASSLSYYEQYF. The CDR3 DNA is TGTGCCAGCAGTTTGAGCTACTACGAGCAGTACTTC.

This clone was detected once. The chain employs TRBV2 and TRBJ2-3; D not certain. With 10 bases removed from V and 5 bases from J, the gap between germline ends came to 16 bases. The CDR3 spans 13 residues. Germline values: CDR1 SNHLY, CDR2 FYNNEI. The CDR3 DNA reads as TGTGCCATTACCGGGTGGTTGGGAGATACGCAGTATTTT. Its translation: CAITGWLGDTQYF.

The rearrangement links TRBV11-3 to TRBJ2-7; 10 bases are shared with TRBD2. Germline values: CDR1 SGHNT, CDR2 YENEEA. The CDR3 totals 14 residues. Trimming removed 4 bases from V and 4 bases from J; junction bases left unmatched: 4. CDR3 protein: CASSSWTSGYEQYF. CDR3 bases: TGTGCCAGCAGCTCCTGGACTAGCGGATACGAGCAGTACTTC.